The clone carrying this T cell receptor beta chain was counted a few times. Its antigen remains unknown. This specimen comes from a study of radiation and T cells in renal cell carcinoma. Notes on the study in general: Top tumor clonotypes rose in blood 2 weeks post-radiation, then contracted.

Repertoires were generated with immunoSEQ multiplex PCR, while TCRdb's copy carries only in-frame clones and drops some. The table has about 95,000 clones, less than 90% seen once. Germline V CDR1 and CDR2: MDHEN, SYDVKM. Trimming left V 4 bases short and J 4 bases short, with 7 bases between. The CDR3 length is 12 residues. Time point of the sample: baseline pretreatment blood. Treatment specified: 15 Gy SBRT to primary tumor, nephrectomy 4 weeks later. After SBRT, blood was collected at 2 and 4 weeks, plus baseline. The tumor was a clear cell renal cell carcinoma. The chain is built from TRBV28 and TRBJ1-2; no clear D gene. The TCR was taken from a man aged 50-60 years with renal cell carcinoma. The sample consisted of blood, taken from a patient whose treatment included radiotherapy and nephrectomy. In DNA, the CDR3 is TGTGCCAGCAGTTCGAACCGCTATGGCTACACCTTC. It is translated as CASSSNRYGYTF.